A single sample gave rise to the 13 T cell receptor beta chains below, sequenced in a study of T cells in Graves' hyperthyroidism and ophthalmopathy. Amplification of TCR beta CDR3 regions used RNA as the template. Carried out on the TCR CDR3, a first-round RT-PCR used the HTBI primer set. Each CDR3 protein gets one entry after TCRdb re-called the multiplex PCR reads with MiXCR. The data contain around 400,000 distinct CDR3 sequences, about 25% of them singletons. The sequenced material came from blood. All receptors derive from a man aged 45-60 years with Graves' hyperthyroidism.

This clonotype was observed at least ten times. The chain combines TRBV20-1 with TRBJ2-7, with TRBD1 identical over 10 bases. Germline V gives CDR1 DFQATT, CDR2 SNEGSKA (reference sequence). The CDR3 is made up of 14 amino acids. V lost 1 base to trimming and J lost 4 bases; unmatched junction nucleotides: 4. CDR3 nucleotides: TGCAGTGCTAGAGCGACAGGGGGCAATTACGAGCAGTACTTC. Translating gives CSARATGGNYEQYF.

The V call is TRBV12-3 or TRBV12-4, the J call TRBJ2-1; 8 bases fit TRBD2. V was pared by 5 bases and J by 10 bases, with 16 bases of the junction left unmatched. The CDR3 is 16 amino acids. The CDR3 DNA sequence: TGTGCCAGCAGTCCGAGAAGTAGCGGGATCCAAGGGGAGCAGTTCTTC. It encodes CASSPRSSGIQGEQFF.

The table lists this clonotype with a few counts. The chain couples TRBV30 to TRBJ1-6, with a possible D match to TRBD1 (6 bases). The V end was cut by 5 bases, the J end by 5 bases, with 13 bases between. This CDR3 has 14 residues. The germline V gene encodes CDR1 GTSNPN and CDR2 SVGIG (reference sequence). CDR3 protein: CAWGGTSNNSPLHF. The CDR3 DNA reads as TGTGCCTGGGGAGGGACATCTAATAATTCACCCCTCCACTTT. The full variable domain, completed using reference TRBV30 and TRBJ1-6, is SQTIHQWPATLVQPVGSPLSLECTVEGTSNPNLYWYRQAAGRGLQLLFYSVGIGQISSEVPQNLSASRPQDRQFILSSKKLLLSDSGFYLCAWGGTSNNSPLHFGNGTRLTVT.

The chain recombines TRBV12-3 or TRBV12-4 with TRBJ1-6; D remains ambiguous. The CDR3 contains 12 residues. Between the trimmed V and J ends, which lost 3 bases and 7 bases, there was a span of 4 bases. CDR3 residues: CASSLTNSPLHF. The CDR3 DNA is TGTGCCAGCAGTTTGACCAATTCACCCCTCCACTTT.

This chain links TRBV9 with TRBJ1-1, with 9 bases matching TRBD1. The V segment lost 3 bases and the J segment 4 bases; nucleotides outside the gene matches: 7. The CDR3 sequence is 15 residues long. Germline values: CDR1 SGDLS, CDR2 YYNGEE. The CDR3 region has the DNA TGTGCCAGCAGCGGCACATACAGGGGGCCCACTGAAGCTTTCTTT. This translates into CASSGTYRGPTEAFF.

CDR3 bases: TGCGCCAGCAGCCCAGATGCCCCGGGACAGACCTACGAGCAGTACTTC. It is translated as CASSPDAPGQTYEQYF. The chain carries TRBV4-1 and TRBJ2-7, with 7 bases lining up with TRBD1. V shed 4 bases and J 2 bases; nucleotides not matched to a gene: 11. This CDR3 spans 16 amino acids. The germline CDR1 and CDR2 sequences are MGHRA and YSYEKL.

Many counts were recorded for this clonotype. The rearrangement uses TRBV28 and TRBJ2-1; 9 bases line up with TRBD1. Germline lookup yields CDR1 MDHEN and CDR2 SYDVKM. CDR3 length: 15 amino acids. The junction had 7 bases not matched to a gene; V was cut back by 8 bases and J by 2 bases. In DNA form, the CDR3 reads TGTGCCAGCGTAACCGGGACAGGGACCTACAATGAGCAGTTCTTC. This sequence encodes CASVTGTGTYNEQFF.

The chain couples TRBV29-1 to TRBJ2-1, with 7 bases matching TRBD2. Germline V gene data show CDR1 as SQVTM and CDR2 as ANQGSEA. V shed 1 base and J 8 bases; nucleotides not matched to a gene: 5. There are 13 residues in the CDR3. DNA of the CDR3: TGCAGCGTTGAAGGCGGACTAGGGGATGAGCAGTTCTTC. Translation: CSVEGGLGDEQFF.

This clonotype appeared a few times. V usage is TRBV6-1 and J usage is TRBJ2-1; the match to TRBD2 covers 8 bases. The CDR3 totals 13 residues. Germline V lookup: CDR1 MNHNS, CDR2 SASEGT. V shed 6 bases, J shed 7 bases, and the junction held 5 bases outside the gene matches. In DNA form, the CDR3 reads TGTGCCAGCAGGGGGACTAGAGGGAATGAGCAGTTCTTC. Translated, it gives CASRGTRGNEQFF.

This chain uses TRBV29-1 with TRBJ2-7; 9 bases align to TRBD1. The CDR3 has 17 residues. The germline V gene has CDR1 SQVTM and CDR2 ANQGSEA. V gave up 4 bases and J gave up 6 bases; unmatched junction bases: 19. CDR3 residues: CSVVASLGGTGWVEQYF. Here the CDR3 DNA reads TGCAGCGTTGTTGCCAGCCTCGGGGGGACAGGGTGGGTCGAGCAGTACTTC.

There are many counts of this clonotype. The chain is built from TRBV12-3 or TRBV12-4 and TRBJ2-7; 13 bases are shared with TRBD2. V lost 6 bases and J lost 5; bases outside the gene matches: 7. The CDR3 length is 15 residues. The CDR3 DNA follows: TGTGCCAGCAGAACTAGCGGGAGGGCCTTCGACGAGCAGTACTTC. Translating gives CASRTSGRAFDEQYF.

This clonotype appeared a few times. The CDR3 region is CAIKATSGTDTQYF. The CDR3 DNA reads TGTGCCATCAAGGCGACTAGCGGCACAGATACGCAGTATTTT. This chain uses TRBV10-3 with TRBJ2-3; 8 positions agree with TRBD2. Germline CDR1 and CDR2: ENHRY and SYGVKD. The length of the CDR3 is 14 residues. J gave up 1 base and V 7 bases, and 4 bases lay outside the gene matches.

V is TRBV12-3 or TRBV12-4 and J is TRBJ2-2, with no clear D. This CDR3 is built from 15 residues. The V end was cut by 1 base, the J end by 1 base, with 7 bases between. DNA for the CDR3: TGTGCCAGCAGTTTAGGGCAGATGAACACCGGGGAGCTGTTTTTT. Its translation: CASSLGQMNTGELFF.